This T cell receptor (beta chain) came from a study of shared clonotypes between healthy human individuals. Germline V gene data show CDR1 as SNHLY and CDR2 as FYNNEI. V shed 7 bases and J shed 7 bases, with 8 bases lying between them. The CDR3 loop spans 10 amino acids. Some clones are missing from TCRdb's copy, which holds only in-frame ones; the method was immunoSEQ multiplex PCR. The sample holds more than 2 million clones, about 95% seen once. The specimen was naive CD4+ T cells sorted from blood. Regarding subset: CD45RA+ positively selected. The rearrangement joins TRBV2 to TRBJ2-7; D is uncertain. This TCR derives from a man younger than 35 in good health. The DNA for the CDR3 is TGTGCCAGCATAGGGAATGAGCAGTACTTC. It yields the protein CASIGNEQYF. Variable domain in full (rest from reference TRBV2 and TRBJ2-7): EPEVTQTPSHQVTQMGQEVILRCVPISNHLYFYWYRQILGQKVEFLVSFYNNEISEKSEIFDDQFSVERPDGSNFTLKIRSTKLEDSAMYFCASIGNEQYFGPGTRLTVT.